Presented here are 11 T cell receptor beta chains from one specimen sequenced in a study of early T cells in non-severe SARS-CoV-2 infection. From the 5' RACE reads, TCRdb called clonotypes with MiXCR, one entry per CDR3 protein. This table holds 70,000 to 90,000 distinct CDR3 sequences, roughly 16% found once. The sample was whole blood. All receptors come from an adult who was a healthcare worker with PCR-confirmed SARS-CoV-2 infection or an uninfected control (not recorded which).

This clonotype was observed many times. The chain combines TRBV11-2 with TRBJ2-3; 13 bases agree with TRBD2. Germline trimming cut 5 bases from V and 6 bases from J; bases unmatched to any gene: 8. From germline, CDR1 is SGHAT and CDR2 FQNNGV. This CDR3 contains 16 residues. CDR3 nucleotide sequence: TGTGCCAGCAGCGTTACTAGCGGGGGGGCCCCGGATACGCAGTATTTT. Its protein is CASSVTSGGAPDTQYF.

This clonotype was seen only a few times. CDR3 DNA: TGCAGCGTGACGGACGGGGGGCTGGGAAATCAGCCCCAGCATTTT. It codes for CSVTDGGLGNQPQHF. V usage is TRBV29-1 and J usage is TRBJ1-5; possibly TRBD1 for D (6 bases). Germline lookup yields CDR1 SQVTM and CDR2 ANQGSEA. Trimming removed 6 bases at V and 4 bases at J, with 19 bases between. CDR3 length: 15 amino acids. The full variable domain, completed using reference TRBV29-1 and TRBJ1-5, is SAVISQKPSRDICQRGTSLTIQCQVDSQVTMMFWYRQQPGQSLTLIATANQGSEATYESGFVIDKFPISRPNLTFSTLTVSNMSPEDSSIYLCSVTDGGLGNQPQHFGDGTRLSIL.

There are a few counts of this clonotype. The rearrangement links TRBV5-4 to TRBJ2-3, with D unclear. The ends were cut back, 0 bases at V and 0 bases at J, with 11 bases in the middle. The CDR3 runs to 16 residues. Germline V gene sequence: CDR1 SGHNT, CDR2 YYREEE (reference sequence). DNA for the CDR3: TGTGCCAGCAGCTTGGTTCGGCTCACTAGCACAGATACGCAGTATTTT. Protein: CASSLVRLTSTDTQYF.

In its sample, this clonotype was seen many times. The rearrangement joins TRBV7-9 to TRBJ2-5; D uncertain. Germline CDR1 SEHNR, CDR2 FQNEAQ (reference sequence). The CDR3 loop spans 16 amino acids. Deletions cut 0 bases from V and 3 bases from J, with 14 bases between. This chain's CDR3 is CASSLALERGKETQYF. The CDR3 DNA follows: TGTGCCAGCAGCTTAGCGCTTGAGCGAGGAAAAGAGACCCAGTACTTC.

The chain combines TRBV6-6 with TRBJ1-1; D is undetermined. The V and J ends lost 7 bases and 4 bases respectively, with 7 bases between them. In germline, CDR1 is MNHNY, CDR2 SVGAGI (reference sequence). The CDR3 has 11 amino acids. Written as DNA, the CDR3 is TGTGCCAGCAACAGTCGCACTGAAGCTTTCTTT. This codes for CASNSRTEAFF.

This clonotype was recorded a few times. The V gene is TRBV9, the J gene TRBJ1-1, with unresolved D. The CDR3 consists of 13 residues. The germline V and J ends were trimmed by 0 bases and 6 bases, with 9 bases remaining between them. Germline CDR1 is SGDLS and CDR2 is YYNGEE. CDR3 amino acids: CASSVGVTPEAFF. The DNA of the CDR3 is TGTGCCAGCAGCGTAGGGGTAACCCCTGAAGCTTTCTTT.

Many counts were recorded for this clonotype. The genes are TRBV5-1 and TRBJ1-6; D possibly corresponds to TRBD1 (6 bases). The CDR3 totals 14 residues. Per the germline V gene, CDR1 is SGHRS and CDR2 is YFSETQ. Trimming took 7 bases from V and 8 from J, leaving 16 bases between them. The CDR3 here is CASAAGTTDSPLHF. CDR3 DNA: TGCGCCAGCGCAGCCGGGACAACTGATTCACCCCTCCACTTT.

This clonotype was observed many times. The rearrangement links TRBV10-2 to TRBJ1-5; no firm D call. Germline lookup yields CDR1 WSHSY and CDR2 SAAADI. This CDR3 spans 13 amino acids. V lost 3 bases and J lost 4, with 7 bases in between. The CDR3 reads CASSDDGNQPQHF. DNA of the CDR3: TGCGCCAGCAGTGATGACGGGAATCAGCCCCAGCATTTT.

This clonotype was detected a few times. V is TRBV4-2 and J is TRBJ1-1; tentatively, D is TRBD1 (6 bases). There are 15 residues in the CDR3. Trimming removed 5 bases from V and 3 bases from J, with 16 bases in between. Germline V gene data show CDR1 as LGHNA and CDR2 as YNFKEQ. The CDR3 sequence is CASSSSTGIYTEAFF. The CDR3 coding sequence is TGTGCCAGCAGCAGCTCAACAGGGATTTACACTGAAGCTTTCTTT.

As DNA, the CDR3 is TGTGCCAGCTCACCAGACAGGGGCACTGAAGCTTTCTTT. This gives the protein CASSPDRGTEAFF. The V gene is TRBV18, the J gene TRBJ1-1; 8 bases line up with TRBD1. Germline values: CDR1 KGHSH, CDR2 LQKENI. This CDR3 spans 13 amino acids. The V and J ends lost 2 bases and 4 bases, in that order; junction bases with no gene match: 0.

The chain carries TRBV6-6 and TRBJ2-7, with D perhaps matching TRBD2 (5 bases). CDR3 length: 15 amino acids. CDR1 and CDR2 from the germline V gene are MNHNY and SVGAGI (reference sequence). Trimming took off 4 bases at V and 2 bases at J, with 15 bases between the two ends. The DNA of the CDR3 is TGTGCCAGCAGTTCTTTGGGGAGCGTTCCCTACGAGCAGTACTTC. This sequence encodes CASSSLGSVPYEQYF.